Listed here are 21 T cell receptor beta chains from one sample, sequenced in a study of cytomegalovirus exposure and HLA in healthy donors. The PCR employed 60 Vbeta primers together with 13 Jbeta primers. Method: immunoSEQ multiplex PCR; TCRdb's copy keeps in-frame clones and lacks some. The data show 140,000 or so clones, with about 72% seen just once and around 2.2% held by the top ten. The material sequenced was PBMCs. These receptors were taken from a man aged 35-49 years in good health and CMV-seronegative.

This clone appeared once. The chain joins TRBV28 to TRBJ2-2; 12 bases map to TRBD2. The CDR3 runs 16 residues. Germline values: CDR1 MDHEN, CDR2 SYDVKM. Trimming took 2 bases from V and 6 from J; bases not matched to a gene: 4. In DNA, the CDR3 is TGTGCCAGCAGTTTACTCCTAGCGGGAGGGCCCGGGGAGCTGTTTTTT. Translating gives CASSLLLAGGPGELFF.

The chain joins TRBV28 to TRBJ2-4, with 7 bases lining up with TRBD1. CDR1 and CDR2 from the germline V gene are MDHEN and SYDVKM. The J segment lost 9 bases and the V segment lost 5 bases, leaving 7 bases of the junction unmatched. This CDR3 region has 13 residues. In DNA form, the CDR3 reads TGTGCCAGCAGTATCGACAGGGTGGGCATTCAGTACTTC. Its protein product is CASSIDRVGIQYF.

CDR3 sequence reads: CASSLDPRQGEGRAGGYTF. The DNA of the CDR3 is TGTGCCAGCAGCTTAGATCCGAGACAGGGTGAGGGGAGAGCTGGGGGCTACACCTTC. The rearrangement links TRBV7-6 to TRBJ1-2; 7 positions agree with TRBD1. The V segment lost 1 base and the J segment 8 bases; nucleotides outside the gene matches: 22. CDR1 is SGHVS, CDR2 FNYEAQ, per germline. CDR3 length equals 19 residues.

This clone showed up just a few times. The gene calls are TRBV11-2 and TRBJ2-7; D possibly corresponds to TRBD1 (6 bases). Germline V gives CDR1 SGHAT, CDR2 FQNNGV. CDR3 length equals 15 residues. Between the trimmed V and J ends, which lost 0 bases and 2 bases, there was a span of 11 bases. CDR3 residues: CASSLDQGRTYEQYF. The CDR3 DNA is TGTGCCAGCAGCTTAGATCAGGGGCGAACCTACGAGCAGTACTTC. The whole variable domain, remainder taken from reference TRBV11-2 and TRBJ2-7, is EAGVAQSPRYKIIEKRQSVAFWCNPISGHATLYWYQQILGQGPKLLIQFQNNGVVDDSQLPKDRFSAERLKGVDSTLKIQPAKLEDSAVYLCASSLDQGRTYEQYFGPGTRLTVT.

This chain joins TRBV7-8 and TRBJ2-1, with 10 bases that match TRBD2. The CDR3 extends over 15 amino acids. Germline V gene lookup returns CDR1 SGHVS and CDR2 FQNEAQ. Trimming took 5 bases from V and 6 from J; bases not matched to a gene: 7. In DNA form, the CDR3 reads TGTGCCAGCAGCGCTAGCGGGAGACCCGGCAATGAGCAGTTCTTC. Amino acids: CASSASGRPGNEQFF.

The sample holds one count of this clone. V is TRBV6-5 and J is TRBJ2-5; D not resolved. Trimming pared 0 bases from V and 5 bases from J, leaving 10 bases between. CDR3 size: 14 residues. Germline CDR1 MNHEY, CDR2 SVGAGI. For the CDR3, the DNA is TGTGCCAGCAGTTACTCGACACTTGTGGAGACCCAGTACTTC. Encoded protein: CASSYSTLVETQYF.

The V gene is TRBV10-3, the J gene TRBJ1-1; 12 nucleotides line up with TRBD1. The length of the CDR3 is 15 residues. The germline CDR1 and CDR2 sequences are ENHRY and SYGVKD. The trim removed 2 bases at V and 3 bases at J, leaving 1 base unmatched. CDR3 nucleotides: TGTGCCATCAGTGAGGGGACAGGGGGCTACACTGAAGCTTTCTTT. Translated, it gives CAISEGTGGYTEAFF.

The chain links TRBV6-6 to TRBJ2-5, with 8 bases identical to TRBD2. Trimming cost V 4 bases and J 1 base; bases outside gene matches: 2. This CDR3 comprises 14 residues. The V gene's germline CDR1 is MNHNY and CDR2 SVGAGI (reference sequence). DNA for the CDR3: TGTGCCAGCAGTTTAACTAGCGGCCAAGAGACCCAGTACTTC. Protein product: CASSLTSGQETQYF.

The genes are TRBV30 and TRBJ1-1; 8 bases are shared with TRBD1. This CDR3 has 16 amino acids. Germline CDR1 is GTSNPN and CDR2 is SVGIG (reference sequence). J was trimmed by 3 bases and V by 0 bases; bases with no gene match: 9. CDR3 DNA: TGTGCCTGGAGTGTCGACAGGGGAAGGGCGGACACTGAAGCTTTCTTT. This sequence encodes CAWSVDRGRADTEAFF.

The chain's CDR3 is CSVEDRDTLVRGYTF. CDR3 nucleotides: TGCAGCGTTGAAGACAGGGACACCCTGGTTCGTGGCTACACCTTC. The genes are TRBV29-1 and TRBJ1-2; D is perhaps TRBD1 (6 bases). This CDR3 has 15 residues. V gave up 0 bases and J gave up 7 bases, with 18 bases separating them. Germline CDR1 is SQVTM and CDR2 is ANQGSEA.

The J gene is TRBJ2-2, the V gene TRBV2, with TRBD1 matching 9 bases. CDR1 SNHLY and CDR2 FYNNEI come from the germline V gene. This CDR3 contains 15 residues. Trimming removed 7 bases from V and 3 bases from J; junction bases left unmatched: 6. CDR3 DNA sequence: TGTGCCAGCACCGACAGGGGGGGAGACACCGGGGAGCTGTTTTTT. This gives the protein CASTDRGGDTGELFF.

This clone was observed a single time. The CDR3 sequence is CASSLRGGPMYIQYF. The CDR3, as DNA: TGTGCCAGCAGCCTACGGGGGGGGCCGATGTACATTCAGTACTTC. The rearrangement uses TRBV11-2 and TRBJ2-4; 8 bases align to TRBD2. This CDR3 is 15 amino acids long. Trimming at V came to 5 bases and at J to 8 bases, leaving 11 bases not matched to a gene. Per the germline V gene, CDR1 is SGHAT and CDR2 is FQNNGV.

The chain links TRBV28 to TRBJ2-7, with D possibly matching TRBD1 (5 bases). Deletions cut 6 bases from V and 2 bases from J, with 14 bases between. The CDR3 is 14 amino acids. Germline V lookup: CDR1 MDHEN, CDR2 SYDVKM. The CDR3 DNA follows: TGTGCCAGCAGGGGCCCAGGGTCCACCTACGAGCAGTACTTC. Amino acid sequence: CASRGPGSTYEQYF.

This chain connects TRBV5-6 to TRBJ2-7, with D tentatively TRBD1 (6 bases). V was pared by 3 bases and J by 7 bases, with 17 bases between. CDR1 is SGHDT, CDR2 YYEEEE, per germline. The CDR3 runs to 14 residues. CDR3 sequence: CASSSPGQTTEQYF. DNA for the CDR3: TGTGCCAGCAGCTCCCCAGGACAGACTACGGAGCAGTACTTC.

This chain uses TRBV6-1 with TRBJ2-2; D is unclear. V was clipped by 7 bases and J by 5 bases, with 17 bases between them. This CDR3 has 15 residues. The V gene's germline CDR1 is MNHNS and CDR2 SASEGT. This CDR3 is CASTTHLAETGELFF. The CDR3 bases are TGTGCCAGCACCACCCACCTCGCGGAAACCGGGGAGCTGTTTTTT.

The chain carries TRBV28 and TRBJ2-1, with 10 bases lining up with TRBD2. The CDR3 is 16 amino acids. Trimming cost V 6 bases and J 8 bases; bases outside gene matches: 13. Germline V lookup: CDR1 MDHEN, CDR2 SYDVKM. CDR3 bases: TGTGCCAGCAGGGTGGGTAAGCGGGAGGGGTATTATGAGCAGTTCTTC. Translated: CASRVGKREGYYEQFF. The whole variable domain, remainder taken from reference TRBV28 and TRBJ2-1, is DVKVTQSSRYLVKRTGEKVFLECVQDMDHENMFWYRQDPGLGLRLIYFSYDVKMKEKGDIPEGYSVSREKKERFSLILESASTNQTSMYLCASRVGKREGYYEQFFGPGTRLTVL.

The chain has TRBV16 and TRBJ1-1; D uncertain. V lost 2 bases and J lost 1, with 14 bases in between. The CDR3 is 16 amino acids. Germline V CDR1 and CDR2: KGHSY, FQNENV. The CDR3 sequence is CASSQTEKERNTEAFF. The CDR3 nucleotides read TGTGCCAGCAGCCAAACCGAAAAAGAGAGGAACACTGAAGCTTTCTTT.

The genes are TRBV9 and TRBJ1-3; D uncertain. Trimming removed 3 bases from V and 2 bases from J, with 15 bases in between. Per the germline V gene, CDR1 is SGDLS and CDR2 is YYNGEE. The CDR3 has 16 amino acids. The CDR3 reads CASSGGLHGAGNTIYF. In DNA, the CDR3 is TGTGCCAGCAGCGGCGGCCTTCACGGCGCTGGAAACACCATATATTTT.

V is TRBV5-6 and J is TRBJ1-1; TRBD1 might be the D (5 bases). CDR1 is SGHDT, CDR2 YYEEEE, per germline. This CDR3 is 14 amino acids long. The V gene lost 3 bases and the J gene lost 3 bases, with 12 bases spanning the gap. The CDR3 DNA reads TGTGCCAGCAGCTGGGGGGATTTGTACACTGAAGCTTTCTTT. Translation: CASSWGDLYTEAFF.

The chain joins TRBV2 to TRBJ2-5, with D perhaps TRBD2 (7 bases). This CDR3 has 13 amino acids. Germline assignment: CDR1 SNHLY and CDR2 FYNNEI. V lost 8 bases to trimming and J lost 6 bases, with 16 bases between them. This chain's CDR3 is CASEAGARKTQYF. CDR3 sequence (DNA): TGTGCCAGCGAGGCGGGGGCGAGGAAGACCCAGTACTTC.

The genes are TRBV5-1 and TRBJ2-5, with 10 bases matching TRBD2. V trimming: 2 bases; J trimming: 4 bases; junction bases outside the gene matches: 8. Germline loops: CDR1 SGHRS, CDR2 YFSETQ. This CDR3 spans 16 amino acids. The CDR3 DNA is TGCGCCAGCAGCTTAACTAGCGGGGTCAGGAGAGAGACCCAGTACTTC. Its protein is CASSLTSGVRRETQYF.